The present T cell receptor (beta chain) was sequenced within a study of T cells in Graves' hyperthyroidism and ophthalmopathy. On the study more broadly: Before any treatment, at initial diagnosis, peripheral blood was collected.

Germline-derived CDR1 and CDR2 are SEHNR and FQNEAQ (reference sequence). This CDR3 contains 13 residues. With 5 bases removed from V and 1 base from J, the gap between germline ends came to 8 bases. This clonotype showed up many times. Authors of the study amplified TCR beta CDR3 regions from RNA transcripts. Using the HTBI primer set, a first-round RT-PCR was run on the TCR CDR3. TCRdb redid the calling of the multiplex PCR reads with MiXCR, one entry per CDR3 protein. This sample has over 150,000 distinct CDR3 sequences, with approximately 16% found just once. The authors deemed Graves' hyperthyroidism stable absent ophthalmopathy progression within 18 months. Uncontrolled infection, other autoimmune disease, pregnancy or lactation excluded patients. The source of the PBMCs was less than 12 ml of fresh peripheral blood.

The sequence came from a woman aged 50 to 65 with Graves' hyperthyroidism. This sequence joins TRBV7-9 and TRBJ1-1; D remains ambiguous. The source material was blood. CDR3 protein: CASSPIENTEAFF. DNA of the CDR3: TGTGCCAGCAGCCCCATTGAGAACACTGAAGCTTTCTTT.